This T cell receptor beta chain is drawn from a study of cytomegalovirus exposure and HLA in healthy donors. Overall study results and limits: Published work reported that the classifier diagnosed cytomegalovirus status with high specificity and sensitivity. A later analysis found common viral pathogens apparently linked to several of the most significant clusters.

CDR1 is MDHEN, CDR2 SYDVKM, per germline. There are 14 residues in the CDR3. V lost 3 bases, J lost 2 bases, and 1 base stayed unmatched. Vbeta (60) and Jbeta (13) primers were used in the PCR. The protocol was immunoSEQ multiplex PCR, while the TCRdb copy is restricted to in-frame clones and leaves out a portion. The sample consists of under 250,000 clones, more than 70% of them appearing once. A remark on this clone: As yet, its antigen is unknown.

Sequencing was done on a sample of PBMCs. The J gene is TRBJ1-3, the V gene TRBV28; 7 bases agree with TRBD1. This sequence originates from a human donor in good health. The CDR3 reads CASSLQGAGNTIYF. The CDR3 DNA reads TGTGCCAGCAGTTTGCAGGGGGCTGGAAACACCATATATTTT.